A selection of T cell receptor beta chains follows, all from one sample in a study of regulatory T cells in long-lasting Graves disease. TCRdb reanalysed the multiplex PCR reads using MiXCR and keeps one entry per CDR3 protein. This repertoire shows approximately 470,000 distinct CDR3 sequences, 15% to 20% found once; its top ten account for about 12%. The same specimen was also included in a second study, on T cells in Graves' hyperthyroidism and ophthalmopathy.

The starting material was peripheral blood mononuclear cells (PBMCs), obtained at new diagnosis, from a patient treated with antithyroid drugs. These receptors came from a man between 35 and 55 years old with Graves disease. Each CDR3 is given with its conserved first and last residue. The D gene is left open where the match is weak. Clone size is not always given. Where it is, it says once, few, many or a class for expanded clones.

v_gene: TRBV15
d_gene: TRBD1
j_gene: TRBJ2-7
abundance: many
CDR3aa: CATRLTRDRRYEQYF
CDR3nt: TGTGCCACCCGCCTGACTCGGGACAGACGTTACGAGCAGTACTTC

v_gene: TRBV29-1
d_gene: .
j_gene: TRBJ2-3
abundance: many
CDR3aa: CSASRQGTDTQYF
CDR3nt: TGCAGCGCCTCCCGACAGGGCACAGATACGCAGTATTTT

v_gene: TRBV11-3
d_gene: TRBD2
j_gene: TRBJ2-1
abundance: many
CDR3aa: CASSLTREGNEQFF
CDR3nt: TGTGCCAGCAGCTTGACGCGGGAGGGGAATGAGCAGTTCTTC

v_gene: TRBV20-1
d_gene: .
j_gene: TRBJ2-7
abundance: .
CDR3aa: CSASITRGSYEQYF
CDR3nt: TGCAGTGCTAGTATTACTCGGGGCTCCTACGAGCAGTACTTC

v_gene: TRBV20-1
d_gene: TRBD2
j_gene: TRBJ2-3
abundance: few
CDR3aa: CSAYSAGGDTQYF
CDR3nt: TGCAGTGCTTATTCAGCCGGGGGGGATACGCAGTATTTT

v_gene: TRBV4-1
d_gene: TRBD2
j_gene: TRBJ2-1
abundance: .
CDR3aa: CASSQARLAGPYNEQFF
CDR3nt: TGCGCCAGCAGTCAAGCCCGACTAGCGGGACCCTACAATGAGCAGTTCTTC

v_gene: TRBV30
d_gene: TRBD2
j_gene: TRBJ2-2
abundance: .
CDR3aa: CAWSVGGRAGSGELFF
CDR3nt: TGTGCCTGGAGTGTTGGGGGGAGGGCCGGCTCCGGGGAGCTGTTTTTT

v_gene: TRBV7-2
d_gene: .
j_gene: TRBJ2-1
abundance: few
CDR3aa: CASSAVENEQFF
CDR3nt: TGTGCCAGCAGCGCGGTAGAGAATGAGCAGTTCTTC

v_gene: TRBV6-4
d_gene: TRBD2
j_gene: TRBJ2-1
abundance: many
CDR3aa: CASSDGTSQYNEQFF
CDR3nt: TGTGCCAGCAGTGACGGGACTAGTCAGTACAATGAGCAGTTCTTC

v_gene: TRBV20-1
d_gene: .
j_gene: TRBJ2-5
abundance: .
CDR3aa: CSASLPQQETQYF
CDR3nt: TGCAGTGCTAGCTTGCCACAGCAAGAGACCCAGTACTTC

v_gene: TRBV12-3/TRBV12-4
d_gene: .
j_gene: TRBJ2-2
abundance: .
CDR3aa: CASSYSGTAGGELFF
CDR3nt: TGTGCCAGCAGTTACTCCGGGACAGCGGGCGGGGAGCTGTTTTTT

v_gene: TRBV2
d_gene: .
j_gene: TRBJ1-4
abundance: .
CDR3aa: CASKRGSGLLLKLFF
CDR3nt: TGTGCCAGCAAAAGGGGGAGTGGGTTACTTTTGAAACTGTTTTTT

v_gene: TRBV2
d_gene: .
j_gene: TRBJ2-5
abundance: many
CDR3aa: CASNSRVGETQYF
CDR3nt: TGTGCCAGCAACTCGAGGGTCGGCGAGACCCAGTACTTC

v_gene: TRBV3-1
d_gene: .
j_gene: TRBJ2-7
abundance: many
CDR3aa: CASSSRMAEQYF
CDR3nt: TGTGCCAGCAGCTCCCGGATGGCCGAGCAGTACTTC

v_gene: TRBV4-1
d_gene: .
j_gene: TRBJ2-5
abundance: many
CDR3aa: CASSPGKGQETQYF
CDR3nt: TGCGCCAGCAGCCCCGGAAAGGGCCAAGAGACCCAGTACTTC

v_gene: TRBV5-1
d_gene: TRBD2
j_gene: TRBJ2-1
abundance: few
CDR3aa: CASSFRVAGNEQFF
CDR3nt: TGTGCCAGCAGCTTTAGGGTAGCGGGCAATGAGCAGTTCTTC

v_gene: TRBV15
d_gene: .
j_gene: TRBJ2-1
abundance: .
CDR3aa: CATSRDPGNNEQFF
CDR3nt: TGTGCCACCAGCAGAGATCCAGGGAACAATGAGCAGTTCTTC

v_gene: TRBV20-1
d_gene: .
j_gene: TRBJ2-7
abundance: many
CDR3aa: CSAEQGRYEQYF
CDR3nt: TGCAGTGCTGAACAGGGGAGGTACGAGCAGTACTTC

v_gene: TRBV9
d_gene: .
j_gene: TRBJ1-1
abundance: few
CDR3aa: CASSYEGYTEAFF
CDR3nt: TGTGCCAGCAGTTACGAGGGTTACACTGAAGCTTTCTTT

v_gene: TRBV20-1
d_gene: .
j_gene: TRBJ2-2
abundance: .
CDR3aa: CSASQGGGTGELFF
CDR3nt: TGCAGTGCTAGCCAGGGGGGCGGTACCGGGGAGCTGTTTTTT

v_gene: TRBV29-1
d_gene: .
j_gene: TRBJ1-1
abundance: .
CDR3aa: CSAPGSLGAFF
CDR3nt: TGCAGCGCACCGGGATCCCTCGGAGCTTTCTTT

v_gene: TRBV5-1
d_gene: .
j_gene: TRBJ2-2
abundance: many
CDR3aa: CASSLMAGVWRELFF
CDR3nt: TGCGCCAGCAGCTTGATGGCAGGGGTTTGGCGGGAGCTGTTTTTT

v_gene: TRBV30
d_gene: TRBD2
j_gene: TRBJ2-1
abundance: few
CDR3aa: CAWLKAGGMNNEQFF
CDR3nt: TGTGCCTGGTTGAAAGCGGGAGGGATGAACAATGAGCAGTTCTTC

v_gene: TRBV7-2
d_gene: TRBD1
j_gene: TRBJ1-2
abundance: few
CDR3aa: CASSPGTGGAIRGYTF
CDR3nt: TGTGCCAGCAGCCCAGGGACAGGGGGCGCGATTCGGGGCTACACCTTC

v_gene: TRBV5-1
d_gene: .
j_gene: TRBJ2-7
abundance: many
CDR3aa: CASSPRTVAYEQYF
CDR3nt: TGCGCCAGCAGCCCGCGGACAGTAGCCTACGAGCAGTACTTC

v_gene: TRBV7-6
d_gene: .
j_gene: TRBJ1-5
abundance: once
CDR3aa: CASSPSPDRNNQPQHF
CDR3nt: TGTGCCAGCAGCCCAAGCCCCGACAGGAACAATCAGCCCCAGCATTTT

v_gene: TRBV12-3/TRBV12-4
d_gene: TRBD1
j_gene: TRBJ1-2
abundance: few
CDR3aa: CASSGQGSYGYTF
CDR3nt: TGTGCCAGCAGTGGACAGGGGAGCTATGGCTACACCTTC

v_gene: TRBV5-1
d_gene: TRBD1
j_gene: TRBJ2-7
abundance: many
CDR3aa: CASSSIPGQGSYEQYF
CDR3nt: TGTGCCAGCAGCTCTATACCGGGACAGGGATCCTACGAGCAGTACTTC

v_gene: TRBV5-1
d_gene: .
j_gene: TRBJ2-3
abundance: many
CDR3aa: CASSLDFADTQYF
CDR3nt: TGCGCCAGCAGCTTGGATTTCGCTGATACGCAGTATTTT

v_gene: TRBV3-1
d_gene: TRBD1
j_gene: TRBJ2-7
abundance: .
CDR3aa: CASSYDSTGAQAYEQYF
CDR3nt: TGTGCCAGCAGCTACGACTCAACAGGGGCTCAGGCGTACGAGCAGTACTTC

v_gene: TRBV2
d_gene: TRBD2
j_gene: TRBJ2-3
abundance: .
CDR3aa: CAGSDPAGKSSTDTQYF
CDR3nt: TGTGCCGGCAGTGATCCAGCGGGGAAATCTAGCACAGATACGCAGTATTTT

v_gene: TRBV20-1
d_gene: .
j_gene: TRBJ2-1
abundance: many
CDR3aa: CSASLNSIKGNEQFF
CDR3nt: TGCAGTGCTAGCTTAAACAGCATTAAAGGCAATGAGCAGTTCTTC

v_gene: TRBV11-2
d_gene: .
j_gene: TRBJ2-2
abundance: .
CDR3aa: CASSPIRGAGELFF
CDR3nt: TGTGCCAGCAGCCCCATCAGGGGGGCCGGGGAGCTGTTTTTT

v_gene: TRBV5-1
d_gene: .
j_gene: TRBJ2-1
abundance: many
CDR3aa: CASSFGGRTNEQFF
CDR3nt: TGCGCCAGCAGCTTTGGGGGGCGCACAAATGAGCAGTTCTTC

v_gene: TRBV5-1
d_gene: .
j_gene: TRBJ2-7
abundance: many
CDR3aa: CASSPRRGYEQYF
CDR3nt: TGTGCCAGCAGCCCGAGGAGGGGCTACGAGCAGTACTTC

v_gene: TRBV5-1
d_gene: .
j_gene: TRBJ2-2
abundance: many
CDR3aa: CASSLEDTGELFF
CDR3nt: TGCGCCAGCAGCTTGGAGGACACCGGGGAGCTGTTTTTT

v_gene: TRBV5-1
d_gene: .
j_gene: TRBJ2-1
abundance: many
CDR3aa: CASSLEGITNEQFF
CDR3nt: TGCGCCAGCAGCTTGGAGGGCATCACCAATGAGCAGTTCTTC

v_gene: TRBV10-3
d_gene: TRBD1
j_gene: TRBJ2-1
abundance: few
CDR3aa: CAISEYQGTGIYNEQFF
CDR3nt: TGTGCCATCAGTGAGTACCAAGGGACAGGGATTTACAATGAGCAGTTCTTC

v_gene: TRBV7-9
d_gene: .
j_gene: TRBJ2-7
abundance: few
CDR3aa: CASSLLGTPGNEQYF
CDR3nt: TGTGCCAGCAGCTTACTCGGGACTCCCGGGAACGAGCAGTACTTC

v_gene: TRBV20-1
d_gene: .
j_gene: TRBJ2-3
abundance: many
CDR3aa: CSASVIVRTDTQYF
CDR3nt: TGCAGTGCTAGCGTGATCGTCCGCACAGATACGCAGTATTTT